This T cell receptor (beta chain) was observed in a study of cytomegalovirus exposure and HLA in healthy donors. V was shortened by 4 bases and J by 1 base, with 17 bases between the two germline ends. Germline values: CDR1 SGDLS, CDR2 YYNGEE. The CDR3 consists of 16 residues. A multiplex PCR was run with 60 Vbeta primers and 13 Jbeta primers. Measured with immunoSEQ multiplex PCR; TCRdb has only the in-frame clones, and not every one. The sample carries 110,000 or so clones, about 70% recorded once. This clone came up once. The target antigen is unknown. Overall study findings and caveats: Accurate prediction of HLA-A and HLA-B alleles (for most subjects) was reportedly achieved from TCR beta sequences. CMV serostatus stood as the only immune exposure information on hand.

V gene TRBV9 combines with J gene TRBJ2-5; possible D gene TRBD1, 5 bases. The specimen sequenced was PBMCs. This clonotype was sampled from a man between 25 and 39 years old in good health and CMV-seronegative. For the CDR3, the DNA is TGTGCCAGCAGCCCCCTAGGGGTGGCAGGCCAAGAGACCCAGTACTTC. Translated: CASSPLGVAGQETQYF. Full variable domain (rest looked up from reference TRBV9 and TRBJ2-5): DSGVTQTPKHLITATGQRVTLRCSPRSGDLSVYWYQQSLDQGLQFLIQYYNGEERAKGNILERFSAQQFPDLHSELNLSSLELGDSALYFCASSPLGVAGQETQYFGPGTRLLVL.